Given below is one T cell receptor beta chain in context. This record comes from a study of control samples from healthy donors and cancer patients. Some clones are missing from TCRdb's copy, which holds only in-frame ones; the method was immunoSEQ multiplex PCR. This table has roughly 100,000 clones, about 86% appearing once. Germline CDR1 is LGHNT and CDR2 is FRNRAP. This CDR3 has 16 residues. V dropped 0 bases and J dropped 2 bases, with 12 bases sitting between them. This receptor was identified in a woman aged 50 to 60 in good health. The chain couples TRBV12-5 to TRBJ2-3; no reliable D call. The sequenced sample consisted of blood. The CDR3 coding sequence is TGTGCTAGTGGTTTGGTAAAGACCGCCCCCACAGATACGCAGTATTTT. Its translation: CASGLVKTAPTDTQYF.